This T cell receptor beta chain was obtained from a study of cytomegalovirus exposure and HLA in healthy donors listed by TCRdb under 2017. For context, the study as a whole: An earlier analysis of approximately 640 of the donors reported 276 Gb of sequence data and 100 million to 130 million unique TCR beta sequences from 150 million to 200 million T cells. An early release covering roughly 580 HLA-typed donors comprised about 320 gigabases of sequencing data and roughly 85 million unique TCR sequences. The genetic ancestry cluster associated with self-reported Caucasian donors included 65% to 90% of the 350 to 500 genotyped donors. The aim of the study was to test whether cataloging public T cell receptors could identify signatures of past pathogen exposure. The T cell repertoires of roughly 660 subjects were profiled by immunosequencing and related to cytomegalovirus serostatus. Along with the approximately 600-subject first cohort, a separate validation cohort of around 110 different subjects was used. To predict cytomegalovirus infection status, the study combined high-throughput TCR immunosequencing, statistical association of individual TCRs with disease status, and machine learning. In a later analysis, previously published TCR beta repertoires from 666 donors were re-analyzed and high-resolution HLA genotyping was added so that TCR occurrence patterns could be studied. In the later analysis, no new phenotypic data were used to find candidate immune exposures; instead, reliance was placed on TCR beta sequences and their occurrence across donors. To decide whether each TCR beta V gene segment behaved as functional or pseudogenic, an earlier analysis of 587 of the donors relied on high-throughput TCR beta sequencing. Donor age, sex, ethnicity and CMV serostatus were compiled alongside the repertoire data. Genome-wide SNP genotypes for about 65% of the 666 donors were used in a later genetic analysis, which treated that subset as a discovery cohort. All discovery cohort repertoires had been generated using a single sequencing platform. HLA typing covered class I and class II loci at four-digit resolution. The number of typed donors differed by locus: about 620-630 for A, B, C, DRB1 and DQB1; roughly 510 for DQA1; 606 for DPA1; and around 490 for DPB1. A handful of DR-DQ haplotypes were treated as single units for association and clustering because of strong linkage in the cohort. Among about 410 genotyped donors of the cohort, an average of about 240,000 unique TCR beta nucleotide sequences was sequenced per donor, of which about 18% were non-productive. Broader findings and caveats from the paper: The cohort was sequenced for TCR beta chains only, and without alpha or paired-chain data the features that could be detected were limited. A later analysis found that most CMV-associated TCR beta chains appeared HLA-restricted, with HLA associations seemingly driven largely by CMV exposure. A further reported finding was that TCR beta sequences accurately predicted the HLA-A and HLA-B alleles for most subjects in the first cohort. Sequencing depth was assumed to be roughly uniform across donors in the presence/absence analyses, though that assumption may not hold. When HLA alleles, especially DR and DQ, strongly co-occurred, TCR associations were difficult to assign to individual alleles. A later analysis found that TCR association rates varied across HLA loci, with DRB1 alleles showing the most associated TCRs and HLA-C alleles the fewest. Most TCR sequences were seen in very few donors, while some public TCRs were found in many individuals. An association between a missense DCLRE1C variant and V-gene and J-gene trimming of TCR beta chains was found in a later genetic analysis and replicated in an independent cohort. Compared with the approximately 670-donor mean, donors in an Asian-associated ancestry cluster had fewer N-insertions in productive TCRs, according to a later genetic analysis. A later analysis reported that several top co-occurrence clusters appeared linked to parvovirus B19, influenza, CMV and Epstein-Barr virus. For the cohort, immune exposure information was limited to CMV serostatus. Linkage disequilibrium might explain the correlated functional status among segregating V segments, but an unknown experimental factor could not be ruled out. In vitro tests confirmed that a few of the cytomegalovirus-associated TCR beta chains recognize cytomegalovirus antigens. Because counts were too low, seventeen rarely observed V segments, including chromosome 9 orphons, were excluded from the earlier analysis of 500 to 700 of the donors. It was suggested by the authors that the approach could potentially be generalized to other disease states and immunological phenotypes. At a false discovery rate of 0.05, a later analysis linked some 18,000 TCR beta sequences to specific HLA alleles. HLA typing was unavailable for some donors at each locus, so association tests used only the typed subset. Because the 87-base-pair reads could not distinguish some IMGT-functional V segments, including TRBV6-2 and TRBV6-3, those segments were excluded. In a later analysis, HLA-associated TCR beta chains were found to be more clonally expanded and to have lower generation probabilities than equally common non-associated chains. In an earlier analysis of approximately 600 of the donors, most TCR beta V segments were observed in productive rearrangements about 87% or about 30% of the time, broadly matching IMGT annotations. The classifier was reported to diagnose cytomegalovirus status with high specificity and sensitivity in both the original cohort and the validation cohort. A cluster of highly shared sequence variants was judged likely to represent a technical artifact of the sequencing pipeline. In the study, 150 to 200 TCR beta chains were listed as associated with cytomegalovirus.

The cohort was made up of 500 to 800 healthy bone marrow donors. All cohort members were sampled while nominally healthy, although unrecorded immune exposures were likely present. The donor tested CMV seronegative, placing the donor among the 300 to 450 seronegative members of the cohort. A peripheral blood sample was collected from each donor, and TCR beta sequencing was performed on peripheral blood mononuclear cells. The Qiagen DNeasy Blood Extraction Kit was used to extract genomic DNA from the blood cell samples. As to this clone: The antigen it recognizes is unknown.

Library prep was done by the immunoSEQ multiplex PCR assay. The multiplex PCR relied on a mix of 60 forward primers for TCR Vbeta segments and 13 reverse primers for TCR Jbeta segments. The CDR3 region of rearranged TCR beta genes was amplified from genomic DNA by a multiplex PCR assay. On the Illumina HiSeq System, the amplified TCR beta libraries were sequenced as 87-base-pair reads. Turning to the authors' computational methods: In a later analysis, some 80 million unique TCR beta chains were counted across the roughly 610 repertoires, and approximately 9.9 million of these chains were shared by at least two donors. A nearest-neighbor algorithm error-corrected the raw reads and collapsed the reads into unique sequences, merging closely related sequences to remove PCR and sequencing errors. CDR3 sequences were aligned to IMGT reference sequences to assign V, D and J gene segments. For a sequence to be retained, a match of at least six nucleotides to both a V gene segment and a J gene segment was required. Rearrangements were classified as productive when the CDR3 lacked stop codons and remained in frame with V and J, and all other rearrangements were classified as non-productive. Following IMGT convention, CDR3 was defined as the stretch from the second conserved V-encoded cysteine up to the conserved J-encoded phenylalanine. In an earlier analysis of around 570 of the donors, sequences lacking an unambiguous match to a single V gene segment were excluded. An earlier analysis of around 600 of the donors classified V segments as functional when productive rearrangements were above 56.7% and as segregating when the standard deviation between donors was above 5%. A statistical classification framework was built for diagnosing cytomegalovirus status from the catalog of TCR beta chain sequences. V and J gene assignment, in a later analysis, came from comparing TCR nucleotide sequences with IMGT/GENE-DB human TR gene sequences. The TCRdist pipeline was used in a later analysis to assign CDR3 sequences and most-parsimonious VDJ recombination scenarios. In a later analysis, every TCR beta chain was defined by the combination of its CDR3 amino acid sequence and its V-gene family, and reads without a unique V-gene family were dropped. A later analysis removed several hundred highly shared, low-generation-probability nucleotide sequences to deal with suspected cross-contamination and a sequencing artifact. For each public chain, a later analysis derived a clonal expansion index from normalized ranks of inferred template counts within each repertoire. In a later analysis, generation probabilities were computed using a VDJ recombination model fitted to out-of-frame rearrangements, and the results were checked against IGoR. A later analysis scored TCR-TCR, TCR-HLA and TCR-CMV co-occurrence with hypergeometric tests, applying a repertoire-size bias correction to TCR pairs. A later analysis estimated false discovery rates by permuting HLA or CMV assignments 20 times. In a later analysis, co-occurring TCRs were grouped using DBSCAN, with TCRdist sequence similarity added in when clustering inside HLA-allele-positive subsets. Repertoires with fewer than 30,000 or more than 120,000 public chains were left out of co-occurrence clustering, as were five repertoires with anomalous nucleotide sharing. Held by TCRdb, this immuneACCESS table contains in-frame sequences only and omits some clones. Under half of the omission traces to an unresolved V gene where checked; the cause of the rest is unknown. That table gives V, J and clone size, and the DNA gave D and trimming. The sample's table covers 100,000 to 150,000 clones. The ten largest clonotypes hold approximately 1.8% of the sample.

Trimming at the junction amounts to 1 base on V and 7 bases on J, and the germline ends lie 19 bases apart. The germline V gene (reference sequence) gives CDR1 as LNHDA and CDR2 as SQIVND. The CDR3 measures 16 amino acids from cysteine to phenylalanine. Solely the CDR3 DNA is kept, with 48 bases framed from the first base. The sequence is built from TRBV19 and TRBJ1-1; the D gene is unclear. The TCR comes from a man between 18 and 35 years old in good health and CMV-seronegative. The sample was PBMCs. The CDR3 amino acid sequence is: CASSIGWSRGVDEAFF. The nucleotide sequence reads TGTGCCAGTAGTATAGGATGGAGTCGCGGGGTGGATGAAGCTTTCTTT.